This T cell receptor beta chain was recorded in a study of T-cell memory formation after mild COVID-19. Overall study context: TCR clusters were largely donor specific.

This clonotype was counted only a few times. Its antigen remains unknown. Employing constant-segment primers, 5'RACE generated TCR alpha and TCR beta cDNA libraries bearing sample barcodes and UMIs. TCRdb re-called the 5' RACE reads with MiXCR, one entry per CDR3 protein. This sample yields 250,000 or so distinct CDR3 sequences, of which roughly 17% are seen a single time; more than 20% belongs to the top ten. Points from the study as a whole: Cross-reactive memory seemingly joined, as some responding clones were found in pre-infection memory. Balance between CD4 and CD8 was seen in clones contracting day 15 to 85, and a CD4+ lean was seen in later expanders.

The TCR originated in a man between 18 and 29 years old who had mild COVID-19 (a few samples of this study predate the infection). Cell type and time point are not known. Material for sequencing was PBMCs or a T cell subset sorted from them (not recorded which).

CDR3 nucleotide sequence: TGTGCCAGCAGCCTACGGGGGGGGGCAGTAGATACGCAGTATTTT. Translation gives CASSLRGGAVDTQYF. The chain is built from TRBV12-3 or TRBV12-4 and TRBJ2-3; 8 bases line up with TRBD2. Trimming at V came to 6 bases and at J to 5 bases, leaving 10 bases not matched to a gene. This CDR3 has 15 amino acids.